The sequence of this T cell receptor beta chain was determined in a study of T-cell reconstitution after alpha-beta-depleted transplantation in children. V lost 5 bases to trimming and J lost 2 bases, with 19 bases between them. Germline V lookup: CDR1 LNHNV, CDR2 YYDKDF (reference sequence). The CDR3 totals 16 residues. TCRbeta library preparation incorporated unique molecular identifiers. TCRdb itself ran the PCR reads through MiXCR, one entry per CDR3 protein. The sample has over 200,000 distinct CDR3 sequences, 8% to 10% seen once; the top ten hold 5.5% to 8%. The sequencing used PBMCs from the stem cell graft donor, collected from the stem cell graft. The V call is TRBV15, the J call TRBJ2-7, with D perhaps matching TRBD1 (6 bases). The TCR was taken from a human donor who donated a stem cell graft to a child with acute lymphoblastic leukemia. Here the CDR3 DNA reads TGTGCCACCAGCTTACCCACGACAGGACCAACCTACGAGCAGTACTTC. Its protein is CATSLPTTGPTYEQYF.